Below, 25 T cell receptor beta chains from the same sample are listed, as sequenced in a study of molecular identifiers for immune sequencing clone quantification. TCRdb ran MiXCR on the PCR reads and lists one entry per CDR3 protein. Of over 100,000 distinct CDR3 sequences in the sample, 35% were seen once. Sequencing used naive CD8+ T cells from blood, with Jurkat cell RNA spiked in. Subset specified: FACS-sorted CD8+CD4-CCR7+CD45RA+ naive T cells. These receptors all come from a human donor in good health. Some libraries in this study had Jurkat cell RNA spiked in.

The sample holds many counts of this clonotype. This chain connects TRBV6-5 to TRBJ2-3; TRBD2 might be the D (6 bases). This CDR3 spans 17 amino acids. Looked up from germline, CDR1 is MNHEY and CDR2 is SVGAGI. Trimming left V 0 bases short and J 2 bases short, with 15 bases between. In DNA form, the CDR3 reads TGTGCCAGCAGTTACTCGATTTTTCGGGGGTTCACAGATACGCAGTATTTT. It is translated as CASSYSIFRGFTDTQYF.

The rearrangement links TRBV7-9 to TRBJ2-7; D is possibly TRBD2 (6 bases). The length of the CDR3 is 13 residues. CDR1 SEHNR and CDR2 FQNEAQ come from the germline V gene (reference sequence). Trimming pared 10 bases from V and 6 bases from J, leaving 19 bases between. The CDR3 is CATNGEVFGEQYF. The CDR3 DNA is TGTGCCACCAACGGGGAGGTTTTCGGCGAGCAGTACTTC.

Note on this clonotype: Because the CDR3 is missing its conserved closing phenylalanine or tryptophan, this is likely a read error. The chain carries TRBV5-8 and TRBJ2-5, with D unclear. Trimming cost V 0 bases and J 7 bases, with 7 bases left between them. The CDR3 length is 12 residues. Germline V gene sequence: CDR1 SGHTS, CDR2 YDEGEE. CDR3 protein: CASSLDGLTQYL. The DNA of the CDR3 is TGTGCCAGCAGCTTGGACGGTTTGACCCAGTACCTC.

This clonotype was seen a few times. The chain links TRBV12-3 or TRBV12-4 to TRBJ2-4; D perhaps matches TRBD1 (5 bases). Trimming removed 2 bases from V and 0 bases from J, with 11 bases in between. CDR3 length: 16 amino acids. The chain's CDR3 is CASSLWQGQAKNIQYF. The CDR3 nucleotides read TGTGCCAGCAGTTTATGGCAGGGCCAAGCCAAAAACATTCAGTACTTC.

About this clonotype itself: One base away lies a much larger clone, so this may be a sequencing read error. The V gene is TRBV28, the J gene TRBJ2-5, with D perhaps matching TRBD1 (5 bases). From germline, CDR1 is MDHEN and CDR2 SYDVKM. This CDR3 contains 14 residues. CDR3 in amino acids: CASSRQLGQEPQYF. In DNA, the CDR3 is TGTGCCAGCAGCCGACAGTTGGGCCAAGAGCCCCAGTACTTC.

As regards this clonotype: A read error may be the cause here, since a much bigger clone is one base away. The rearrangement joins TRBV6-2 or TRBV6-3 to TRBJ2-7; D ambiguous. This CDR3 is built from 11 residues. V was cut by 6 bases and J by 4 bases, with 7 bases left in between. Germline V lookup: CDR1 MNHEY, CDR2 SVGEGT. Here the CDR3 reads CASSVGYEQYF. The CDR3 bases are TGTGCCAGCAGCGTGGGTTACGAGCAGTACTTC.

With regard to this clonotype: A read error may produce the germline difference seen at one junction end. The J gene is TRBJ2-7, the V gene TRBV7-8, with D tentatively TRBD1 or TRBD2 (5 bases each). The CDR3 is 15 residues long. In germline, CDR1 is SGHVS, CDR2 FQNEAQ. CDR3 nucleotides: TGTGCCTGCAGCTTAGAGCCGGGACCCTCCTACGAGCAGTACTTC. Translation: CACSLEPGPSYEQYF.

Of note for this clonotype: A much larger clone lies one base from this, so it may be a read error. This sequence joins TRBV7-9 and TRBJ2-3; possibly TRBD1 for D (5 bases). The CDR3 loop spans 15 amino acids. CDR1 SEHNR and CDR2 FQNEAQ come from the germline V gene (reference sequence). Between the trimmed V and J ends, which lost 5 bases and 0 bases, there was a span of 12 bases. CDR3 bases: TGTGCCAGCAGCCCCCCAACAGGTAGCACAGATACGCAGTATTTT. Encoded protein: CASSPPTGSTDTQYF.

The gene calls are TRBV14 and TRBJ2-7; D call uncertain. The CDR3 is 12 residues long. Germline CDR1 and CDR2: SGHDN and FVKESK. The V end was cut by 0 bases, the J end by 7 bases, with 7 bases between. This chain's CDR3 is CASSQDWVEQYF. For the CDR3, the DNA is TGTGCCAGCAGCCAAGATTGGGTAGAGCAGTACTTC.

In its sample, this clonotype was seen a few times. This chain uses TRBV12-3 or TRBV12-4 with TRBJ1-2; 10 bases align to TRBD1. The V segment lost 2 bases and the J segment 8 bases; nucleotides outside the gene matches: 5. The CDR3 is made up of 14 amino acids. CDR3 sequence: CASSLTTGGVGYTF. The CDR3 DNA reads as TGTGCCAGCAGTTTAACGACAGGGGGCGTCGGCTACACCTTC.

The CDR3 DNA follows: TGTGCCAGCAGCTTAGGGCTTGGAGTGGGGAGCGGGGAGCTGTTTTTT. Translation gives CASSLGLGVGSGELFF. The chain recombines TRBV7-2 with TRBJ2-2, with D maybe TRBD2 (5 bases). This CDR3 is 16 amino acids long. Germline loops: CDR1 SGHTA, CDR2 FQGNSA. Trimming left V 1 base short and J 7 bases short, with 16 bases between. The full variable domain, its missing parts supplied by reference TRBV7-2 and TRBJ2-2, is GAGVSQSPSNKVTEKGKDVELRCDPISGHTALYWYRQSLGQGLEFLIYFQGNSAPDKSGLPSDRFSAERTGGSVSTLTIQRTQQEDSAVYLCASSLGLGVGSGELFFGEGSRLTVL.

This clonotype was counted between two and nine times. J is TRBJ2-7 and V is TRBV28, with TRBD2 as a possible D gene (7 bases). The length of the CDR3 is 11 residues. V was clipped by 11 bases and J by 4 bases, with 12 bases between them. The germline V gene has CDR1 MDHEN and CDR2 SYDVKM. CDR3 residues: CAWGRGYEQYF. DNA for the CDR3: TGTGCCTGGGGGAGGGGGTACGAGCAGTACTTC.

Only a few counts were recorded for this clonotype. This chain links TRBV20-1 with TRBJ2-7, with 9 nucleotides matching TRBD1. Per germline, CDR1 DFQATT and CDR2 SNEGSKA (reference sequence). There are 13 residues in the CDR3. V lost 6 bases to trimming and J lost 3 bases; unmatched junction nucleotides: 6. The CDR3 DNA reads TGCAGTGCGACTCCGGGACAGGGCTACGAGCAGTACTTC. Amino acids: CSATPGQGYEQYF.

This clonotype was detected many times. This chain connects TRBV28 to TRBJ2-7; possibly TRBD2 for D (5 bases). The length of the CDR3 is 14 residues. Trimming shortened V by 8 bases and J by 5 bases, and 19 bases separated the two germline ends. Per germline, CDR1 MDHEN and CDR2 SYDVKM. The CDR3 spells CASLRTFGGHEQYF. In DNA, the CDR3 is TGTGCCAGCCTGCGGACTTTCGGTGGGCACGAGCAGTACTTC.

This clonotype was seen more than once but under ten times. The chain links TRBV7-6 to TRBJ2-1; no clear D. The CDR3 extends over 15 amino acids. V dropped 3 bases and J dropped 9 bases, with 18 bases sitting between them. From germline, CDR1 is SGHVS and CDR2 FNYEAQ. The CDR3 coding sequence is TGTGCCAGCAGCTTTCGGACCTCGACGAGAAGTGAGCAGTTCTTC. This encodes CASSFRTSTRSEQFF.

About this clonotype: With a much larger clone just one base away, this may be a read error. The chain employs TRBV29-1 and TRBJ2-7; no definite D call. This CDR3 region has 12 residues. The germline V gene encodes CDR1 SQVTM and CDR2 ANQGSEA. CDR3 sequence (DNA): TGCAGCGTTCGTTCCGTATCCTACGGGCAGTACTTC. It is translated as CSVRSVSYGQYF.

This clonotype turned up a few times. It may be a read error: a sequence one base away is much more abundant. This sequence joins TRBV27 and TRBJ2-7; TRBD2 agrees at 9 bases. V lost 5 bases to trimming and J lost 8 bases; unmatched junction nucleotides: 13. Germline values: CDR1 MNHEY, CDR2 SMNVEV (reference sequence). The CDR3 length is 15 residues. The CDR3 nucleotides read TGTGCCAGCAGTCTCTCCAGGACTAGCGTGGTGCAGCAGTACTTC. Residues: CASSLSRTSVVQQYF.

The chain joins TRBV9 to TRBJ2-4, with D possibly matching TRBD2 (5 bases). The CDR3 runs 18 residues. Per the germline V gene, CDR1 is SGDLS and CDR2 is YYNGEE. Trimming removed 0 bases at V and 7 bases at J, with 23 bases between. The DNA for the CDR3 is TGTGCCAGCAGCGTAGACCCGTACCCTGGTCTTCCGGGGAACATTCAGTACTTC. Encoded protein: CASSVDPYPGLPGNIQYF.

The J gene is TRBJ2-3, the V gene TRBV4-3, with 14 bases that match TRBD2. Trimming took 0 bases from V and 6 from J; bases not matched to a gene: 8. This CDR3 has 18 amino acids. Germline assignment: CDR1 LGHNA and CDR2 YSLEER. CDR3 nucleotides: TGCGCCAGCAGCCAAGATGGACTAGCGGGAGGCATCGGTGATACGCAGTATTTT. Protein sequence: CASSQDGLAGGIGDTQYF.

A word on this clonotype: An end of the junction does not agree with germline; a read error may underlie this. The rearrangement joins TRBV29-1 to TRBJ1-6; TRBD1 is a possible D gene (5 bases). Germline-derived CDR1 and CDR2 are SQVTM and ANQGSEA. CDR3 size: 18 residues. The CDR3 DNA reads TGCAGCGTTGAAAGGAGGGACCGGGGGACCAAGGTCAATTCACCCCACCACTTT. Translation: CSVERRDRGTKVNSPHHF.

The CDR3 DNA sequence: TGTGCCAGCAGTGGGATGGTCGGAGGGCCTTACAATCAGCCCCAGCATTTT. Translating it yields CASSGMVGGPYNQPQHF. The V gene is TRBV2, the J gene TRBJ1-5; D not certain. With 4 bases removed from V and 3 bases from J, the gap between germline ends came to 19 bases. The CDR3 spans 17 residues. Germline assignment: CDR1 SNHLY and CDR2 FYNNEI. Full variable domain (outside the CDR3, taken from reference TRBV2 and TRBJ1-5): EPEVTQTPSHQVTQMGQEVILRCVPISNHLYFYWYRQILGQKVEFLVSFYNNEISEKSEIFDDQFSVERPDGSNFTLKIRSTKLEDSAMYFCASSGMVGGPYNQPQHFGDGTRLSIL.

The chain uses TRBV5-1 and TRBJ2-7; a weak D match, TRBD1 (6 bases). CDR1 is SGHRS and CDR2 is YFSETQ in the germline V gene. The CDR3 sequence is 15 residues long. The V end lost 0 bases, the J end lost 5 bases, and 15 bases lay between the germline ends. CDR3 DNA: TGCGCCAGCAGCTTGGCCCCCACAGGGAGCCACGAGCAGTACTTC. The encoded protein is CASSLAPTGSHEQYF.

This clonotype showed up many times. In nucleotides, the CDR3 is TGTGCCAGCAGCCAACGGGGCTACGAGCAGTACTTC. It codes for CASSQRGYEQYF. The V call is TRBV7-9, the J call TRBJ2-7; possibly TRBD2 for D (5 bases). Per germline, CDR1 SEHNR and CDR2 FQNEAQ (reference sequence). Trimming took 5 bases from V and 3 from J, leaving 8 bases between them. The CDR3 consists of 12 residues.

Notes on this clonotype: Lacking the conserved final phenylalanine or tryptophan, this CDR3 likely reflects a read error. The genes are TRBV28 and TRBJ2-1, with D perhaps matching TRBD1 or TRBD2 (6 bases each). V lost 0 bases to trimming and J lost 3 bases, with 9 bases between them. This CDR3 has 15 residues. CDR1 is MDHEN and CDR2 is SYDVKM in the germline V gene. The DNA of the CDR3 is TGTGCCAGCAGTTTATGGGGGGGCTTCTACAATGAGCAGTTCCTC. It is translated as CASSLWGGFYNEQFL.

This clonotype was seen ten or more times. V is TRBV7-8 and J is TRBJ2-5, with TRBD2 as a possible D gene (6 bases). V was cut by 7 bases and J by 2 bases, with 11 bases left in between. CDR3 length equals 13 residues. Germline CDR1 SGHVS, CDR2 FQNEAQ. This CDR3 reads CASTPGLQETQYF. As DNA, the CDR3 is TGTGCCAGCACCCCGGGACTTCAAGAGACCCAGTACTTC.